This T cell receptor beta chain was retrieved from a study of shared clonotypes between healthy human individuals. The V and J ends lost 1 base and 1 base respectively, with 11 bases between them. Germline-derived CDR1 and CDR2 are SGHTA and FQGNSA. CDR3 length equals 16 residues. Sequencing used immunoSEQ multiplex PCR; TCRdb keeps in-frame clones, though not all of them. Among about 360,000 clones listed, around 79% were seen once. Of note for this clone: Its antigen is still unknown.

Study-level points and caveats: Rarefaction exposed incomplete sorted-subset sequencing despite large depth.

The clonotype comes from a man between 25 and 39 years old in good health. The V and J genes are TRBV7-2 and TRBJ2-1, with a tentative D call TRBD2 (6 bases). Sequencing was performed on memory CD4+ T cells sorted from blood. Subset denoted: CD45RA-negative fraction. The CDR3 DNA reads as TGTGCCAGCAGCTTAGATTCGCTAGCGTCCTACAATGAGCAGTTCTTC. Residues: CASSLDSLASYNEQFF.